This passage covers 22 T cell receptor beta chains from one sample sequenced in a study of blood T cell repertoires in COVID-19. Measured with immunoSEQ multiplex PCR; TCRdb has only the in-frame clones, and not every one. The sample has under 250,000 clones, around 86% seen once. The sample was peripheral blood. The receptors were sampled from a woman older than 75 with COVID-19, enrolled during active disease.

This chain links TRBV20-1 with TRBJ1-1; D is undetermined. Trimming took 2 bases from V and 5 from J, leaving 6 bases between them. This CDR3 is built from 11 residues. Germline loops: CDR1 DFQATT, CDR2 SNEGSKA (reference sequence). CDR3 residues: CSARLGTEAFF. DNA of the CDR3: TGCAGTGCTAGACTCGGGACTGAAGCTTTCTTT.

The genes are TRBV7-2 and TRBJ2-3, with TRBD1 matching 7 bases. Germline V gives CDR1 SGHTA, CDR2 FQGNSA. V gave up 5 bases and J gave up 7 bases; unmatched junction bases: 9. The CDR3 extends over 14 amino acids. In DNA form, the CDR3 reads TGTGCCAGCAGCCCAAGGGGGCCCGGAAATACGCAGTATTTT. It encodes CASSPRGPGNTQYF.

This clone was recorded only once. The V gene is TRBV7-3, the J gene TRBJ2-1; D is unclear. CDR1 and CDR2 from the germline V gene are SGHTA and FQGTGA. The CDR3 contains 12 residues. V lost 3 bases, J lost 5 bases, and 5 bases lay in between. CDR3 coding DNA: TGTGCCAGCAGCTTCCGCGACAATGAGCAGTTCTTC. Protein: CASSFRDNEQFF.

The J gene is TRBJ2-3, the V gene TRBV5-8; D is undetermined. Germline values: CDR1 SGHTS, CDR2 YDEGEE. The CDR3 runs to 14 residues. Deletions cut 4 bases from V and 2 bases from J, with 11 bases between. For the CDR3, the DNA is TGTGCCAGCAGCCCCGGCGGCTCCACAGATACGCAGTATTTT. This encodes CASSPGGSTDTQYF.

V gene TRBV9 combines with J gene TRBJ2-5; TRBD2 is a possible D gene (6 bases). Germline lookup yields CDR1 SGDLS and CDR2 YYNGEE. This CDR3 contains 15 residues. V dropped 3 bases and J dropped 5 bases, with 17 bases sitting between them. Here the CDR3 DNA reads TGTGCCAGCAGCGGCGTGGGAGGCAGCTGGGAGACCCAGTACTTC. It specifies CASSGVGGSWETQYF.

In nucleotides, the CDR3 is TGTGCCAGCAGCCCGCTCGGAGGAACCTTCCAAGAGACCCAGTACTTC. Its protein product is CASSPLGGTFQETQYF. V and J are TRBV7-2 and TRBJ2-5; possibly TRBD2 for D (5 bases). V dropped 5 bases and J dropped 1 base, with 17 bases sitting between them. There are 16 residues in the CDR3. Germline CDR1 and CDR2: SGHTA and FQGNSA.

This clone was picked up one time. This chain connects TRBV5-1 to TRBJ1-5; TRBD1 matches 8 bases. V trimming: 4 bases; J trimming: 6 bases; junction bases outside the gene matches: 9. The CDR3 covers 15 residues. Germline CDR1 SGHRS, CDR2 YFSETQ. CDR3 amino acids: CASSTTGQEGQPQHF. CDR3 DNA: TGCGCCAGCAGCACTACGGGACAGGAGGGTCAGCCCCAGCATTTT.

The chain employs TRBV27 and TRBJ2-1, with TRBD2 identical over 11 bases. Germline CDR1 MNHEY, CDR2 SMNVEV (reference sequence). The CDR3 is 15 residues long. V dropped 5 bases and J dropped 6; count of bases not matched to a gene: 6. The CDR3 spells CASSLAGGFPNEQFF. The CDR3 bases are TGTGCCAGCAGTCTAGCGGGGGGATTTCCCAATGAGCAGTTCTTC.

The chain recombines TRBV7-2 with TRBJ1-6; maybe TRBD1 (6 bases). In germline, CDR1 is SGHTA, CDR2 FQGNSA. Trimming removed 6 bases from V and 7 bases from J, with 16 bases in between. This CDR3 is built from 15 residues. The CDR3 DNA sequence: TGTGCCAGCAGACCTCGGGGGGCGCGGAATTCACCCCTCCACTTT. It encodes CASRPRGARNSPLHF.

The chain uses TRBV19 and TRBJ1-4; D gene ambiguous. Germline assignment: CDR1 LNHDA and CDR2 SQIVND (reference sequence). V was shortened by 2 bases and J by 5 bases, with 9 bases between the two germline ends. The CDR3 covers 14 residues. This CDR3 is CASSIQVGNEKLFF. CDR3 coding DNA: TGTGCCAGTAGTATACAGGTTGGGAATGAAAAACTGTTTTTT.

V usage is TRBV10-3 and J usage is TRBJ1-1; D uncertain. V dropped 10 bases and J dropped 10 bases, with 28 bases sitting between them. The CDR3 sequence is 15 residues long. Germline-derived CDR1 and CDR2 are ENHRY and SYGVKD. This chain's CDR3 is CATSITPDPPEGAFF. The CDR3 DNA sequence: TGTGCCACTAGTATAACTCCAGATCCCCCCGAGGGAGCTTTCTTT.

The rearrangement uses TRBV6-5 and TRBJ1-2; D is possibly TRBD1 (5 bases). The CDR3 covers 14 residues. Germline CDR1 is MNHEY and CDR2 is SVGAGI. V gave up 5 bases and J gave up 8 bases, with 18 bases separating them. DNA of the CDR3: TGTGCCAGCAGTCCCCGGGACTCTATACGGGGCTACACCTTC. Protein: CASSPRDSIRGYTF.

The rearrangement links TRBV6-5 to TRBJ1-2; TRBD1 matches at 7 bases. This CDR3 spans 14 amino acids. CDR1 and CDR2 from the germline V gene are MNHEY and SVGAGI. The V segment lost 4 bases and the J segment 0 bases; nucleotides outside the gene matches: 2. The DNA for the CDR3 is TGTGCCAGCAGTTCGGGACAGCCTAACTATGGCTACACCTTC. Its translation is CASSSGQPNYGYTF.

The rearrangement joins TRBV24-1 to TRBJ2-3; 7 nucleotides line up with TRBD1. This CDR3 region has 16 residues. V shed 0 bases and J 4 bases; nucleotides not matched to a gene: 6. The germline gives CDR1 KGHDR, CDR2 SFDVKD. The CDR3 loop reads CATSDLGRGGADTQYF. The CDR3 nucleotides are TGTGCCACCAGTGATTTGGGGCGAGGGGGCGCAGATACGCAGTATTTT.

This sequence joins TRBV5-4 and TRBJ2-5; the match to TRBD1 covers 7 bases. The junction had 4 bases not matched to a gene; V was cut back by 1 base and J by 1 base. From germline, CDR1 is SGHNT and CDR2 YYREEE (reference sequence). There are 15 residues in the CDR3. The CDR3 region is CASSLIDRAQETQYF. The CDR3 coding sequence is TGTGCCAGCAGCTTGATCGACAGGGCCCAAGAGACCCAGTACTTC.

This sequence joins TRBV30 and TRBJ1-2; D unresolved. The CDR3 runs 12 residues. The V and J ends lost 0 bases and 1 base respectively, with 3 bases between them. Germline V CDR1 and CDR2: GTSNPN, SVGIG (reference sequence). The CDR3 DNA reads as TGTGCCTGGAGTGTACATAACTATGGCTACACCTTC. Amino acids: CAWSVHNYGYTF. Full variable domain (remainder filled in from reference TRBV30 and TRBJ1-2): SQTIHQWPATLVQPVGSPLSLECTVEGTSNPNLYWYRQAAGRGLQLLFYSVGIGQISSEVPQNLSASRPQDRQFILSSKKLLLSDSGFYLCAWSVHNYGYTFGSGTRLTVV.

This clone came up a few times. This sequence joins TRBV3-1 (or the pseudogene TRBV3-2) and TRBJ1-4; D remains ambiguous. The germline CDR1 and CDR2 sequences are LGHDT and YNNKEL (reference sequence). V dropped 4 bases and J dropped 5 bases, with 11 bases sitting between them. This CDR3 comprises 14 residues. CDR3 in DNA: TGTGCCAGCAGCCCGGGTTCGGGAAATGAAAAACTGTTTTTT. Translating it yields CASSPGSGNEKLFF.

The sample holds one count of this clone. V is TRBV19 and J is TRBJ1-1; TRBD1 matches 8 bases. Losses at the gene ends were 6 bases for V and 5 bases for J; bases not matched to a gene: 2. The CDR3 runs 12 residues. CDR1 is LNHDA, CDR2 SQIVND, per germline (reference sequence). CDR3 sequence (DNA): TGTGCCAGTAGCAGGGGGCTGACTGAAGCTTTCTTT. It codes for CASSRGLTEAFF.

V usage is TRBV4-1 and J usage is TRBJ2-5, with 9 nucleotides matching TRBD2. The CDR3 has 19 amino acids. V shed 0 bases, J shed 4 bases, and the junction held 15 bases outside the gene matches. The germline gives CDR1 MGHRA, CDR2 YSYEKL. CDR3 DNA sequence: TGCGCCAGCAGCCAAGATTCAGGGACTAGCTATACAGGTAGAGAGACCCAGTACTTC. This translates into CASSQDSGTSYTGRETQYF.

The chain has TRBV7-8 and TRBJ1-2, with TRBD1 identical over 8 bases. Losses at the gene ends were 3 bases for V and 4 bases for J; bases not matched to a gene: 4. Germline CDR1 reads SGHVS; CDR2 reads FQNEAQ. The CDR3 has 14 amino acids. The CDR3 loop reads CASSLTGAFYGYTF. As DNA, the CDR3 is TGTGCCAGCAGCTTGACAGGGGCCTTCTATGGCTACACCTTC.

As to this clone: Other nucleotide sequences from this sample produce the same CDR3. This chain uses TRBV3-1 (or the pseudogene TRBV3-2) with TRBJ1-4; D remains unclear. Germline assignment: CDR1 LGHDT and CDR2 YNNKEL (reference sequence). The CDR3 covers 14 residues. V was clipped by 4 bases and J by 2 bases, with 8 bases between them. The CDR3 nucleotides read TGTGCCAGCAGCCGACGCGGGACTAATGAAAAACTGTTTTTT. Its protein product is CASSRRGTNEKLFF.

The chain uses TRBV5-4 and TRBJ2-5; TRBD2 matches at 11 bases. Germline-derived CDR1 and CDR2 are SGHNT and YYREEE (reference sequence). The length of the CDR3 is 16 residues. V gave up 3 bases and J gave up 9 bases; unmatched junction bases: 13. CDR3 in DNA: TGTGCCAGCAGCTCAGGGGGGACTAGCGGCCACGGGGCCCAGTACTTC. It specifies CASSSGGTSGHGAQYF.